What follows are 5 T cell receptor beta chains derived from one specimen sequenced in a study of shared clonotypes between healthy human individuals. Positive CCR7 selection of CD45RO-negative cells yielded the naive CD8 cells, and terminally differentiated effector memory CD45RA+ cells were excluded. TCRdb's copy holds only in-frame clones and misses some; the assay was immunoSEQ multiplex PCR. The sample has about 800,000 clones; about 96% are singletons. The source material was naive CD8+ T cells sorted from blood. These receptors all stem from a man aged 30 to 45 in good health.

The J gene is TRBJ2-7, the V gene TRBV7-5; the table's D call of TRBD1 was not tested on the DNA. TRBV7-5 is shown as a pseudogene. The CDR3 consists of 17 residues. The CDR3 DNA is TGTGTCAGAAGCTTAGCACCTCAGGCCCCACTTTCCTACGAGCAGTACTTC. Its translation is CVRSLAPQAPLSYEQYF.

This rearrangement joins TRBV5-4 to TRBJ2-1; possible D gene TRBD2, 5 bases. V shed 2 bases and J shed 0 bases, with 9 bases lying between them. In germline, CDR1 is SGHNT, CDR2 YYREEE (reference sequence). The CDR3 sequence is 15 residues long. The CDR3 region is CASSFEGSSYNEQFF. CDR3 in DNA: TGTGCCAGCAGCTTTGAGGGTAGCTCCTACAATGAGCAGTTCTTC. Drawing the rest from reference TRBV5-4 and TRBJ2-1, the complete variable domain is ETGVTQSPTHLIKTRGQQVTLRCSSQSGHNTVSWYQQALGQGPQFIFQYYREEENGRGNFPPRFSGLQFPNYSSELNVNALELDDSALYLCASSFEGSSYNEQFFGPGTRLTVL.

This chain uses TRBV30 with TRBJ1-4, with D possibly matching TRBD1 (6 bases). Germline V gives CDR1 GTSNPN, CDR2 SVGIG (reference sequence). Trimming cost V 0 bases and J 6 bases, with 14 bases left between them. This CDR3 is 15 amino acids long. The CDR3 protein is CAWSVSTGLHEKLFF. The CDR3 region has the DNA TGTGCCTGGAGTGTTTCAACAGGGCTCCATGAAAAACTGTTTTTT.

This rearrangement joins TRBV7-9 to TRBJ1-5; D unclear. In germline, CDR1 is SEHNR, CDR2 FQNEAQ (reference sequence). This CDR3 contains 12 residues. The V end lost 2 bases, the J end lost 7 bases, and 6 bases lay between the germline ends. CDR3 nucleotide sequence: TGTGCCAGCAGCTTATTTTGGCAGCCCCAGCATTTT. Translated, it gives CASSLFWQPQHF.

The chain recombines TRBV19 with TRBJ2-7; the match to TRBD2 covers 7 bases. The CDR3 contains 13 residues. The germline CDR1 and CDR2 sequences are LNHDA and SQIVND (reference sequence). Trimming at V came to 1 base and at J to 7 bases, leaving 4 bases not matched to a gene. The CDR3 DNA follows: TGTGCCAGTAGTATAGGCGGGAGAGCTGAGCAGTACTTC. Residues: CASSIGGRAEQYF.